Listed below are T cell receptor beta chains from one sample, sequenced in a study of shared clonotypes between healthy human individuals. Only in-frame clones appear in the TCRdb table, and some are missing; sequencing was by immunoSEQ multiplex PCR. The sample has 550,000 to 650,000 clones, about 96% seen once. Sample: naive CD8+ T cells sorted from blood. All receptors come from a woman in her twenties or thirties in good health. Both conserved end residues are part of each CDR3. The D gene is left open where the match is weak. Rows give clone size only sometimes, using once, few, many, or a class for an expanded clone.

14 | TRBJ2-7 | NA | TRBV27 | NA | CASSPLGGSYEQYF | TGTGCCAGCAGCCCCCTAGGGGGTTCCTACGAGCAGTACTTC
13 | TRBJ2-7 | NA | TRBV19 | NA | CASSMIAYYEQYF | TGTGCCAGTAGTATGATAGCTTACTACGAGCAGTACTTC
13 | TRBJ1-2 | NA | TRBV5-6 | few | CASSSDLGDGYTF | TGTGCCAGCAGCTCGGACCTGGGGGATGGCTACACCTTC
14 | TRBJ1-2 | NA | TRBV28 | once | CASSLREANYGYTF | TGTGCCAGCAGTTTGAGGGAAGCTAACTATGGCTACACCTTC
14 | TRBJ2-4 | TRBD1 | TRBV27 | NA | CASSSRTGLSIQYF | TGTGCCAGCAGTTCCCGGACAGGTTTGAGCATTCAGTACTTC
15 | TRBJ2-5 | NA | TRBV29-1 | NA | CSSYRVGVGEETQYF | TGCAGCTCTTACAGGGTTGGAGTTGGTGAAGAGACCCAGTACTTC
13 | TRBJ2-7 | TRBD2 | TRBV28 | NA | CASSLAGGVEQYF | TGTGCCAGCAGTTTAGCGGGAGGAGTGGAGCAGTACTTC
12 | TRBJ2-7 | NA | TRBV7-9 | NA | CASRVGVGEQYF | TGTGCCAGCAGGGTAGGGGTTGGCGAGCAGTACTTC
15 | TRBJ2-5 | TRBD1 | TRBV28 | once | CASSSLVTGEETQYF | TGTGCCAGCAGTTCGCTCGTGACAGGGGAAGAGACCCAGTACTTC
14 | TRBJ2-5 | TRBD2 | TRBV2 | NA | CASSVAAGEETQYF | TGTGCCAGCAGCGTGGCAGCGGGAGAAGAGACCCAGTACTTC
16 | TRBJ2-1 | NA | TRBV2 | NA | CASSEEAPRFPNEQFF | TGTGCCAGCAGTGAAGAAGCCCCGAGATTCCCCAATGAGCAGTTCTTC
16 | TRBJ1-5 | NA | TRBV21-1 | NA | CASSKVRPGRNQPQHF | TGTGCCAGCAGCAAAGTGAGGCCAGGCAGGAATCAGCCCCAGCATTTT
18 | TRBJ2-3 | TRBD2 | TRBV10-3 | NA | CAISELAGVNEMTDTQYF | TGTGCCATCAGTGAGTTGGCGGGAGTGAATGAGATGACAGATACGCAGTATTTT
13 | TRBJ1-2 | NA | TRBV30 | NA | CAWSIDVGGGYTF | TGTGCCTGGAGTATAGACGTCGGCGGGGGCTACACCTTC
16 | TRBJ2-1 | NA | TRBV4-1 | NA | CASSQEGEFMDDEQFF | TGCGCCAGCAGCCAAGAAGGGGAGTTTATGGACGATGAGCAGTTCTTC
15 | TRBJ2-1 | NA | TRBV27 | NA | CASSFMDGFYNEQFF | TGTGCCAGCAGCTTTATGGATGGATTCTACAATGAGCAGTTCTTC
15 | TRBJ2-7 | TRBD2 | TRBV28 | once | CASSLPGTTPYEQYF | TGTGCCAGCAGTCTCCCCGGGACTACACCCTACGAGCAGTACTTC
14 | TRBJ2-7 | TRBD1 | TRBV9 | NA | CASSVGTGTYEQYF | TGTGCCAGCAGCGTAGGGACAGGAACCTACGAGCAGTACTTC
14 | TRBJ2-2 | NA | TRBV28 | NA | CASSPRDLLGELFF | TGTGCCAGCAGCCCTAGGGACCTGCTAGGGGAGCTGTTTTTT
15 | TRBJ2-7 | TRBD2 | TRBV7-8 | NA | CASSLVLAGVYEQYF | TGTGCCAGCAGCTTAGTCTTAGCGGGAGTTTACGAGCAGTACTTC
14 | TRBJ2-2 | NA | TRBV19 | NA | CASNSAETTGELFF | TGTGCCAGTAACTCAGCGGAGACCACCGGGGAGCTGTTTTTT
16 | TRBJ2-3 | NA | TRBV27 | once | CASSLLAGLSTDTQYF | TGTGCCAGCAGTTTACTGGCAGGACTTAGCACAGATACGCAGTATTTT
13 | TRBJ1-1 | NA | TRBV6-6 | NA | CASSYPLDTEAFF | TGTGCCAGCAGTTACCCACTGGACACTGAAGCTTTCTTT
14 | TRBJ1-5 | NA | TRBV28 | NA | CASSLSQVNQPQHF | TGTGCCAGCAGTTTATCCCAGGTCAATCAGCCCCAGCATTTT
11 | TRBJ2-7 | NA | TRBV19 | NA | CASEGPYEQYF | TGTGCCAGTGAGGGCCCCTACGAGCAGTACTTC
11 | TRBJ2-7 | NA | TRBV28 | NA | CASMGNSEQYF | TGTGCCAGCATGGGGAATTCCGAGCAGTACTTC
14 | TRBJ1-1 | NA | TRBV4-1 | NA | CASSQGVVNTEAFF | TGCGCCAGCTCACAAGGGGTGGTTAACACTGAAGCTTTCTTT
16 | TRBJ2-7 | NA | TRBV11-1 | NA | CASSLFGTAGDYEQYF | TGTGCCAGCAGCTTATTTGGGACAGCGGGAGACTACGAGCAGTACTTC
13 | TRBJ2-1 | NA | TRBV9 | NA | CASGQTVYNEQFF | TGTGCCAGCGGCCAGACAGTGTACAATGAGCAGTTCTTC
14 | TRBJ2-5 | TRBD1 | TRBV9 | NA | CASSASGGKETQYF | TGTGCCAGCAGCGCATCAGGGGGCAAAGAGACCCAGTACTTC
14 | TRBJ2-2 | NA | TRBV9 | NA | CASSPTRVTGELFF | TGTGCCAGCAGCCCCACTAGGGTCACCGGGGAGCTGTTTTTT
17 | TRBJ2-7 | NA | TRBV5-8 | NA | CASSLDSPGVITYEQYF | TGTGCCAGCAGCTTGGACTCTCCGGGAGTAATCACCTACGAGCAGTACTTC
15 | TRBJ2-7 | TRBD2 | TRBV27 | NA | CASSQTTSGRVEQYF | TGTGCCAGCAGTCAAACTACTAGCGGGAGGGTCGAGCAGTACTTC
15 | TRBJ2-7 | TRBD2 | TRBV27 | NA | CASSGWTSGSIVQYF | TGTGCCAGCAGTGGATGGACTAGCGGGAGTATTGTGCAGTACTTC
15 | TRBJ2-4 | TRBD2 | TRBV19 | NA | CASSIDSGEGNIQYF | TGTGCCAGTAGTATAGATTCGGGGGAGGGAAACATTCAGTACTTC
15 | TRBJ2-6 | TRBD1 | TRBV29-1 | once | CSVEETGAGANVLTF | TGCAGCGTTGAGGAGACAGGGGCTGGGGCCAACGTCCTGACTTTC
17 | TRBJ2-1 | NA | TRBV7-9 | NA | CASSPPPGSGRNNEQFF | TGTGCCAGCAGCCCCCCCCCTGGTAGCGGAAGGAACAATGAGCAGTTCTTC
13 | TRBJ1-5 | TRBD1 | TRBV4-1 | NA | CASSDRGGQPQHF | TGCGCCAGCAGCGACAGGGGGGGCCAGCCCCAGCATTTT
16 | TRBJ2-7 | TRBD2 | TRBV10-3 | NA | CAISEGWSGGPREQYF | TGTGCCATCAGTGAGGGATGGTCGGGAGGGCCGAGGGAGCAGTACTTC
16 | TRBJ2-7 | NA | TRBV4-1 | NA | CASSQRGEVGSYEQYF | TGCGCCAGCAGCCAACGCGGCGAGGTGGGGTCCTACGAGCAGTACTTC
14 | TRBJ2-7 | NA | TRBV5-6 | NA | CASSLATALYEQYF | TGTGCCAGCAGCTTGGCCACGGCACTCTACGAGCAGTACTTC
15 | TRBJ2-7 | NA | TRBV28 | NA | CASSIAQGELYEQYF | TGTGCCAGCAGTATAGCCCAGGGAGAACTCTACGAGCAGTACTTC
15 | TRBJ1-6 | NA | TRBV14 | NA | CASSGPGANNSPLHF | TGTGCCAGCAGCGGACCGGGGGCTAATAATTCACCCCTCCACTTT
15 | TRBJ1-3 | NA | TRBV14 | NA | CASSYGRSSGNTIYF | TGTGCCAGCAGCTACGGCCGGAGCTCTGGAAACACCATATATTTT
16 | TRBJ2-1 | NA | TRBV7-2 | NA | CASSSSVISLEDEQFF | TGTGCCAGCAGCAGCTCGGTTATAAGCCTTGAGGATGAGCAGTTCTTC
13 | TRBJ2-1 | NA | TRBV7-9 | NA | CASSLARDDEQFF | TGTGCCAGCAGCTTAGCGCGGGACGATGAGCAGTTCTTC